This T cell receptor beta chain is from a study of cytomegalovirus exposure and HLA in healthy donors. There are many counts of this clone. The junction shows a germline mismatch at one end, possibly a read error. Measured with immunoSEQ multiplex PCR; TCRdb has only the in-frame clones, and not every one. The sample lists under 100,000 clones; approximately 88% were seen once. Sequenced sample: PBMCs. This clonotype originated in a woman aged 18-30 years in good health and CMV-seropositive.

CDR3 nucleotide sequence: TGTGCCAGCAGTGAGGCCGCGGTGCTTCTTCTGTTC. Translated, it gives CASSEAAVLLLF. The chain links TRBV2 to TRBJ1-2; D ambiguous. The CDR3 is made up of 12 amino acids. CDR1 is SNHLY, CDR2 FYNNEI, per germline. Full variable domain (remainder filled in from reference TRBV2 and TRBJ1-2): EPEVTQTPSHQVTQMGQEVILRCVPISNHLYFYWYRQILGQKVEFLVSFYNNEISEKSEIFDDQFSVERPDGSNFTLKIRSTKLEDSAMYFCASSEAAVLLLFGSGTRLTVV.